A selection of T cell receptor beta chains follows, all from one sample in a study of blood T cell repertoires in COVID-19. Profiling relied on immunoSEQ multiplex PCR, and the TCRdb table lists in-frame clones only, not all of them. The data hold fewer than 350,000 clones, with about 82% observed a single time. Sequencing used peripheral blood. The receptors come from a human donor in a cohort sampled during active COVID-19. Each CDR3 is given with its conserved first and last residue. The D gene is left open where the match is weak. The size of a clone is reported for some rows only, either as once, few or many, or as a class for expanded clones.

CDR3 DNA: TGTGCCAGCAGCTTGGATCTTGGGCCAAATCAGCCCCAGCATTTT
CDR3 protein: CASSLDLGPNQPQHF
D gene: NA
J gene: TRBJ1-5
V gene: TRBV5-4
clone size: NA

CDR3 DNA: TGTGCCAGCAACCAGGGGGGCGAAGGGGAGCAGTACTTC
CDR3 protein: CASNQGGEGEQYF
D gene: NA
J gene: TRBJ2-7
V gene: TRBV2
clone size: NA

CDR3 DNA: TGTGCCTGGAGTGGCACAGTCCTACAAGGTCAGCCCCAGCATTTT
CDR3 protein: CAWSGTVLQGQPQHF
D gene: NA
J gene: TRBJ1-5
V gene: TRBV30
clone size: once

CDR3 DNA: TGTGCCAGCAGTGCGAAAGGAACGGACCGGGGTACCGGGGAGCTGTTTTTT
CDR3 protein: CASSAKGTDRGTGELFF
D gene: NA
J gene: TRBJ2-2
V gene: TRBV2
clone size: NA

CDR3 DNA: TGTGCCACCAGCAGCAGGGCTGGGAACACTGAAGCTTTCTTT
CDR3 protein: CATSSRAGNTEAFF
D gene: NA
J gene: TRBJ1-1
V gene: TRBV15
clone size: NA

CDR3 DNA: TGTGCCAGCAGCAAAAAAGAAGACCTCGGGACAGGGGGCGCGTTTTTT
CDR3 protein: CASSKKEDLGTGGAFF
D gene: TRBD1
J gene: TRBJ2-2
V gene: TRBV7-9
clone size: NA

CDR3 DNA: TGTGCCAGCTCGCAACAGGGAGCCACTAACTATGGCTACACCTTC
CDR3 protein: CASSQQGATNYGYTF
D gene: NA
J gene: TRBJ1-2
V gene: TRBV18
clone size: once

CDR3 DNA: TGTGCCAGCAGCTCGGGACAGAAAAACTATGGCTACACCTTC
CDR3 protein: CASSSGQKNYGYTF
D gene: TRBD1
J gene: TRBJ1-2
V gene: TRBV5-4
clone size: NA

CDR3 DNA: TGTGCCAGCAGCTTTACCTTGGTAGGCACAGATACGCAGTATTTT
CDR3 protein: CASSFTLVGTDTQYF
D gene: NA
J gene: TRBJ2-3
V gene: TRBV5-6
clone size: NA

CDR3 DNA: TGTGCCAGCAGCCTGGACTCGAATGGCTACACCTTC
CDR3 protein: CASSLDSNGYTF
D gene: NA
J gene: TRBJ1-2
V gene: TRBV5-4
clone size: once

CDR3 DNA: TGTGCCAGCAGTTTACGACAGGCAAGTGGTGGCTACACCTTC
CDR3 protein: CASSLRQASGGYTF
D gene: NA
J gene: TRBJ1-2
V gene: TRBV6-5
clone size: NA

CDR3 DNA: TGTGCCTGGAGTACGGGACACATTAATTCACCCCTCCACTTT
CDR3 protein: CAWSTGHINSPLHF
D gene: NA
J gene: TRBJ1-6
V gene: TRBV30
clone size: NA

CDR3 DNA: TGCGCCAGCAGTGAGGGCAGGTTCCTCTATGGCTACACCTTC
CDR3 protein: CASSEGRFLYGYTF
D gene: NA
J gene: TRBJ1-2
V gene: TRBV10-1
clone size: NA

CDR3 DNA: TGTGCCAGCAGCCTTCCCAGGGAAGGTGAAAAACTGTTTTTT
CDR3 protein: CASSLPREGEKLFF
D gene: NA
J gene: TRBJ1-4
V gene: TRBV7-9
clone size: NA

CDR3 DNA: TGTGCCAGCTCTCCCCGGGGGGACTACGAGCAGTACTTC
CDR3 protein: CASSPRGDYEQYF
D gene: TRBD2
J gene: TRBJ2-7
V gene: TRBV18
clone size: NA

CDR3 DNA: TGTGCCAGCAGCCCGGGACAGGGGAGCACCGGGGAGCTGTTTTTT
CDR3 protein: CASSPGQGSTGELFF
D gene: TRBD1
J gene: TRBJ2-2
V gene: TRBV6-5
clone size: NA

CDR3 DNA: TGTGCCAGTTTAAGGGCAGGGGAAAAACTGTTTTTT
CDR3 protein: CASLRAGEKLFF
D gene: NA
J gene: TRBJ1-4
V gene: TRBV2
clone size: NA

CDR3 DNA: TGTGCCAGCAGCGTAGCGGCCGGGGAATTGTACGAGCAGTACTTC
CDR3 protein: CASSVAAGELYEQYF
D gene: NA
J gene: TRBJ2-7
V gene: TRBV9
clone size: NA

CDR3 DNA: TGTGCCAGCAGCTATGGGGCTAGGAATTGGAACACCGGGGAGCTGTTTTTT
CDR3 protein: CASSYGARNWNTGELFF
D gene: NA
J gene: TRBJ2-2
V gene: TRBV5-4
clone size: NA

CDR3 DNA: TGTGCCATCAGCCCTGCACAGGGAATCAACACCATATATTTT
CDR3 protein: CAISPAQGINTIYF
D gene: NA
J gene: TRBJ1-3
V gene: TRBV10-3
clone size: many

CDR3 DNA: TGCGCCAGCAGCTTCCGCGGGACTAGACCTACCGAGCAGTACTTC
CDR3 protein: CASSFRGTRPTEQYF
D gene: TRBD2
J gene: TRBJ2-7
V gene: TRBV5-1
clone size: NA

CDR3 DNA: TGTGCCAGCACCCGGGACAGGATTAGCACAGATACGCAGTATTTT
CDR3 protein: CASTRDRISTDTQYF
D gene: TRBD1
J gene: TRBJ2-3
V gene: TRBV2
clone size: NA

CDR3 DNA: TGCGCCAGCAGCTTGTTGGGGGGGACAATTGGGCCACCCCTCCACTTT
CDR3 protein: CASSLLGGTIGPPLHF
D gene: NA
J gene: TRBJ1-6
V gene: TRBV5-1
clone size: NA

CDR3 DNA: TGTGCCAGCAGTTTTGGGAGCGACGAGCAGTACTTC
CDR3 protein: CASSFGSDEQYF
D gene: NA
J gene: TRBJ2-7
V gene: TRBV12-3/TRBV12-4
clone size: NA

CDR3 DNA: TGTGCCTGGAGTAGAGATTATAATTCACCCCTCCACTTT
CDR3 protein: CAWSRDYNSPLHF
D gene: NA
J gene: TRBJ1-6
V gene: TRBV30
clone size: many

CDR3 DNA: TGTGCTAGTGGTAATGGGAATAGGGGATTCTACACCTTC
CDR3 protein: CASGNGNRGFYTF
D gene: NA
J gene: TRBJ1-2
V gene: TRBV12-5
clone size: NA

CDR3 DNA: TGTGCCACCAGTGATCCCTGGACAGAAACCTGGGAGACCCAGTACTTC
CDR3 protein: CATSDPWTETWETQYF
D gene: NA
J gene: TRBJ2-5
V gene: TRBV24-1
clone size: NA

CDR3 DNA: TGTGCCAGCAGCTTGGGCTCGAGGGCAGATACGCAGTATTTT
CDR3 protein: CASSLGSRADTQYF
D gene: NA
J gene: TRBJ2-3
V gene: TRBV5-4
clone size: NA

CDR3 DNA: TGTGCCAGCAGCTTAGCTGGGGGGATGAACACTGAAGCTTTCTTT
CDR3 protein: CASSLAGGMNTEAFF
D gene: NA
J gene: TRBJ1-1
V gene: TRBV7-2
clone size: NA

CDR3 DNA: TGTGCCAGCTCACCTACTAGCGGGGGGGATGAGCAGTTCTTC
CDR3 protein: CASSPTSGGDEQFF
D gene: TRBD2
J gene: TRBJ2-1
V gene: TRBV18
clone size: NA

CDR3 DNA: TGTGCCAGCAGCCGCCGGGACAGCGCCTACGAGCAGTACTTC
CDR3 protein: CASSRRDSAYEQYF
D gene: TRBD1
J gene: TRBJ2-7
V gene: TRBV14
clone size: NA

CDR3 DNA: TGTGCCATCAGTAAGAAGGGACTACTAGTAACCAAAAACATTCAGTACTTC
CDR3 protein: CAISKKGLLVTKNIQYF
D gene: TRBD2
J gene: TRBJ2-4
V gene: TRBV10-3
clone size: NA

CDR3 DNA: TGTGCCAGCAGTACAGGGCATCTAGCCAAAAACATTCAGTACTTC
CDR3 protein: CASSTGHLAKNIQYF
D gene: NA
J gene: TRBJ2-4
V gene: TRBV6-5
clone size: NA

CDR3 DNA: TGTGCCATCAGTGAGTCGCTAGAGTCCTACGAGCAGTACTTC
CDR3 protein: CAISESLESYEQYF
D gene: NA
J gene: TRBJ2-7
V gene: TRBV10-3
clone size: NA

CDR3 DNA: TGCAGTGCTAGTAGTCCAGGCCGTGAAAAACTGTTTTTT
CDR3 protein: CSASSPGREKLFF
D gene: NA
J gene: TRBJ1-4
V gene: TRBV20-1
clone size: once

CDR3 DNA: TGCAGCGGGGCGGGACAGGCTACCGGGGAGCTGTTTTTT
CDR3 protein: CSGAGQATGELFF
D gene: TRBD1
J gene: TRBJ2-2
V gene: TRBV29-1
clone size: NA

CDR3 DNA: TGCGCCAGCAGCCAAGATGAAAAGGGGCCTGTAACCTACGAGCAGTACTTC
CDR3 protein: CASSQDEKGPVTYEQYF
D gene: NA
J gene: TRBJ2-7
V gene: TRBV4-1
clone size: NA

CDR3 DNA: TGTGTCAGAAGCTTACCCCCCGGACGCTCAGGGTTGGACACTGAAGCTTTCTTT
CDR3 protein: CVRSLPPGRSGLDTEAFF
D gene: NA
J gene: TRBJ1-1
V gene: TRBV7-5
clone size: NA

CDR3 DNA: TGTGCCAGCAGCCTCGAACCCCCAGGGGGCGGGTATGGCTACACCTTC
CDR3 protein: CASSLEPPGGGYGYTF
D gene: TRBD1
J gene: TRBJ1-2
V gene: TRBV3-1/TRBV3-2
clone size: NA

CDR3 DNA: TGTGCCAGCAGTCCGCGGGGGGCGCCGGACTATGGCTACACCTTC
CDR3 protein: CASSPRGAPDYGYTF
D gene: NA
J gene: TRBJ1-2
V gene: TRBV2
clone size: NA

CDR3 DNA: TGTGCCACCAGTGATTTCCCGGGTCCGAGGGGCTACACCTTC
CDR3 protein: CATSDFPGPRGYTF
D gene: NA
J gene: TRBJ1-2
V gene: TRBV24-1
clone size: NA

CDR3 DNA: TGTGCCACCAGTGACTCCGGACAGGGGGGAGGCTACACCTTC
CDR3 protein: CATSDSGQGGGYTF
D gene: TRBD1
J gene: TRBJ1-2
V gene: TRBV24-1
clone size: NA

CDR3 DNA: TGTGCCTGGAGCCTCGGCCCTGGCGGGGGGGCTACCGGGGAGCTGTTTTTT
CDR3 protein: CAWSLGPGGGATGELFF
D gene: TRBD2
J gene: TRBJ2-2
V gene: TRBV30
clone size: NA

CDR3 DNA: TGTGCCAGCGGACAGGCAAATCAGCCCCAGCATTTT
CDR3 protein: CASGQANQPQHF
D gene: TRBD1
J gene: TRBJ1-5
V gene: TRBV2
clone size: NA

CDR3 DNA: TGTGCCAGTACCAACGGTAGGGGACAGGGACTTAACTATGGCTACACCTTC
CDR3 protein: CASTNGRGQGLNYGYTF
D gene: TRBD1
J gene: TRBJ1-2
V gene: TRBV19
clone size: NA

CDR3 DNA: TGTGCCAGCAGCTTAAACAGAATAACAGATACGCAGTATTTT
CDR3 protein: CASSLNRITDTQYF
D gene: NA
J gene: TRBJ2-3
V gene: TRBV11-3
clone size: NA